This passage covers 4 T cell receptor beta chains from one sample sequenced in a study of cytomegalovirus exposure and HLA in healthy donors. Use of 60 Vbeta and 13 Jbeta primers characterized the PCR. Repertoires were generated with immunoSEQ multiplex PCR, while TCRdb's copy carries only in-frame clones and drops some. The table includes around 150,000 clones, more than 65% detected once. Sequences were obtained from PBMCs. These receptors originate from a young man in good health and CMV-seropositive.

The DNA of the CDR3 is TGTGCCAGCAGTTTATTCAGGGGAGAATTTTTCACCGGGGAGCTGTTTTTT. Translating it yields CASSLFRGEFFTGELFF. The rearrangement joins TRBV27 to TRBJ2-2; tentatively, D is TRBD1 (6 bases). The germline V gene has CDR1 MNHEY and CDR2 SMNVEV (reference sequence). Trimming left V 1 base short and J 4 bases short, with 16 bases between. This CDR3 spans 17 amino acids.

V usage is TRBV4-1 and J usage is TRBJ1-2; 7 bases are a match to TRBD1. Germline lookup yields CDR1 MGHRA and CDR2 YSYEKL. The trim removed 3 bases at V and 3 bases at J, leaving 4 bases unmatched. This CDR3 spans 14 amino acids. CDR3 bases: TGCGCCAGCAGCCAGAAAGGGGGCGACTATGGCTACACCTTC. Translation: CASSQKGGDYGYTF.

The V and J genes are TRBV6-1 and TRBJ1-4; D gene ambiguous. The V end was cut by 1 base, the J end by 8 bases, with 11 bases between. This CDR3 has 14 residues. Per the germline V gene, CDR1 is MNHNS and CDR2 is SASEGT. CDR3 sequence reads: CASSEENQLEKLFF. CDR3 bases: TGTGCCAGCAGTGAAGAAAACCAACTGGAAAAACTGTTTTTT.

This clone occurred once. The gene calls are TRBV13 and TRBJ2-5; 7 bases fit TRBD1. After removal of 4 bases from V and 2 bases from J, the junction contained 4 bases not matched to a gene. The germline V gene has CDR1 PRHDT and CDR2 FYEKMQ (reference sequence). The CDR3 covers 14 residues. CDR3 sequence reads: CASSYGTVQETQYF. CDR3 nucleotide sequence: TGTGCCAGCAGCTATGGGACAGTACAAGAGACCCAGTACTTC.